In this sample, the clone carrying this T cell receptor (beta chain) turned up a few times. No antigen is known for it. This record belongs to a study of early T cells in non-severe SARS-CoV-2 infection. Attachment of unique molecular identifiers was made to individual cDNA molecules. From the 5' RACE reads, TCRdb called clonotypes with MiXCR, one entry per CDR3 protein. The sample has about 92,000 distinct CDR3 sequences; approximately 15% are singletons. This CDR3 comprises 12 residues. In germline, CDR1 is LNHDA, CDR2 SQIVND (reference sequence). V dropped 4 bases and J dropped 9 bases, with 11 bases sitting between them. General observations from the study: Matching against VDJdb likely underestimated virus-specific expansions, favoring anti-spike CD8.

The sequenced sample consisted of whole blood. This rearrangement joins TRBV19 to TRBJ2-3, with D perhaps TRBD1 or TRBD2 (5 bases each). The sequence was obtained from an adult who was a healthcare worker with PCR-confirmed SARS-CoV-2 infection or an uninfected control (not recorded which). The CDR3 DNA is TGTGCCAGTAGTACGGGGCATGAGACGCAGTATTTT. Residues: CASSTGHETQYF.